What follows are 30 T cell receptor beta chains derived from one specimen sequenced in a study of blood T cell repertoires in COVID-19 (dated by TCRdb to 2020 to 2021). The library came from the immunoSEQ multiplex PCR assay. TCRdb retrieved this table from immuneACCESS and kept in-frame rearrangements only. Not all clones are present; in checked studies, unresolved V genes account for under half, and no reason is known for the remainder. The sample contains some 250,000 clones, 88% of them found a single time. The top ten clonotypes cover roughly 0.8% of the sample. The sequenced sample was peripheral blood. The receptors come from a woman aged 25 to 39 with acute or convalescent COVID-19.

This chain links TRBV10-3 with TRBJ1-4; D uncertain. The ends were cut back, 0 bases at V and 6 bases at J, with 14 bases in the middle. This CDR3 contains 16 residues. Germline V gives CDR1 ENHRY, CDR2 SYGVKD. The CDR3 sequence is CAISESIVSLDEKLFF. The DNA of the CDR3 is TGTGCCATCAGTGAGTCCATTGTATCGTTAGATGAAAAACTGTTTTTT.

This clone was detected only a few times. The chain combines TRBV29-1 with TRBJ2-5; weak D call: TRBD1 (5 bases). This CDR3 has 17 residues. Germline assignment: CDR1 SQVTM and CDR2 ANQGSEA. V was shortened by 3 bases and J by 0 bases, with 20 bases between the two germline ends. In DNA, the CDR3 is TGCAGCGTTGACTTGTTGGCCAGGGCTAGGTACCAAGAGACCCAGTACTTC. Translating it yields CSVDLLARARYQETQYF.

The rearrangement joins TRBV2 to TRBJ1-1; D is unresolved. V lost 4 bases and J lost 0, with 6 bases in between. The CDR3 runs 13 residues. Germline CDR1 and CDR2: SNHLY and FYNNEI. CDR3 in amino acids: CASSGEMNTEAFF. The DNA for the CDR3 is TGTGCCAGCAGTGGAGAGATGAACACTGAAGCTTTCTTT. Full variable domain (outside the CDR3, taken from reference TRBV2 and TRBJ1-1): EPEVTQTPSHQVTQMGQEVILRCVPISNHLYFYWYRQILGQKVEFLVSFYNNEISEKSEIFDDQFSVERPDGSNFTLKIRSTKLEDSAMYFCASSGEMNTEAFFGQGTRLTVV.

The rearrangement uses TRBV10-3 and TRBJ1-4, with a tentative D call TRBD1 (5 bases). Germline CDR1 is ENHRY and CDR2 is SYGVKD. The ends were cut back, 6 bases at V and 0 bases at J, with 17 bases in the middle. The CDR3 totals 17 residues. The CDR3 coding sequence is TGTGCCATCAGCGGGAGGGCCGTGGGGGCAACTAATGAAAAACTGTTTTTT. This encodes CAISGRAVGATNEKLFF.

V is TRBV30 and J is TRBJ2-1, with 9 bases that match TRBD2. The CDR3 is 15 amino acids. CDR1 is GTSNPN and CDR2 is SVGIG in the germline V gene (reference sequence). With V trimmed by 3 bases and J by 2 bases, 5 bases remained unmatched. The CDR3 DNA reads as TGTGCCTGGAGCAGGGGACTAGCACCCTACAATGAGCAGTTCTTC. The encoded protein is CAWSRGLAPYNEQFF.

This chain connects TRBV6-1 to TRBJ2-3; 8 bases line up with TRBD2. CDR1 is MNHNS and CDR2 is SASEGT in the germline V gene. CDR3 length equals 15 residues. The ends lost 2 bases at V and 4 bases at J; junction bases unmatched: 5. DNA of the CDR3: TGTGCCAGCAGTGAATTGCGAGCGGGAGCAGATACGCAGTATTTT. It translates to CASSELRAGADTQYF.

The chain employs TRBV30 and TRBJ1-2; D is unresolved. CDR1 is GTSNPN and CDR2 is SVGIG in the germline V gene (reference sequence). This CDR3 has 13 amino acids. Trimming pared 5 bases from V and 8 bases from J, leaving 18 bases between. In nucleotides, the CDR3 is TGTGCCTGGGCCAGAGGTGGAATCTGGGGCTACACCTTC. Its translation is CAWARGGIWGYTF.

This clone appeared once. This chain links TRBV5-4 with TRBJ2-7; D not resolved. The V end was cut by 1 base, the J end by 6 bases, with 5 bases between. The CDR3 runs 11 residues. Germline V gene lookup returns CDR1 SGHNT and CDR2 YYREEE (reference sequence). This chain's CDR3 is CASSLSGEQYF. The CDR3 DNA is TGTGCCAGCAGCTTGTCAGGCGAGCAGTACTTC.

Note on this clone: Other DNA sequences in this specimen translate into the identical CDR3. The chain joins TRBV7-2 to TRBJ2-7; D is unresolved. V lost 1 base and J lost 1, with 5 bases in between. Germline lookup yields CDR1 SGHTA and CDR2 FQGNSA. This CDR3 has 13 residues. The CDR3 loop reads CASSLVQSYEQYF. The CDR3 region has the DNA TGTGCCAGCAGCTTAGTACAGTCCTACGAGCAGTACTTC.

CDR3 DNA: TGCGCCAGCTTCCACACCAGGGGGAATGAGCAGTTCTTC. Encoded protein: CASFHTRGNEQFF. The rearrangement links TRBV10-2 to TRBJ2-1; TRBD1 matches at 7 bases. The CDR3 totals 13 residues. After removal of 8 bases from V and 7 bases from J, the junction contained 8 bases not matched to a gene. The germline V gene has CDR1 WSHSY and CDR2 SAAADI.

The chain has TRBV5-4 and TRBJ2-7, with TRBD2 matching 8 bases. V was clipped by 1 base and J by 1 base; unmatched bases: 1. CDR3 length: 14 amino acids. Germline assignment: CDR1 SGHNT and CDR2 YYREEE (reference sequence). CDR3 sequence (DNA): TGTGCCAGCAGCTTGACTAGCGGTTCCTACGAGCAGTACTTC. Translating gives CASSLTSGSYEQYF.

The V gene is TRBV5-4, the J gene TRBJ2-1; 11 positions agree with TRBD2. The CDR3 runs to 18 residues. CDR1 is SGHNT and CDR2 is YYREEE in the germline V gene (reference sequence). V dropped 2 bases and J dropped 7; count of bases not matched to a gene: 14. The DNA for the CDR3 is TGTGCCAGCAGCTTTGGGGTGGCTAGCGGGAGGCCCAGAAATGAGCAGTTCTTC. This encodes CASSFGVASGRPRNEQFF.

A remark on this clone: The sample has other DNA sequences that encode this CDR3 too. The V and J genes are TRBV18 and TRBJ2-3; no clear D gene. Between the trimmed V and J ends, which lost 2 bases and 2 bases, there was a span of 5 bases. The germline CDR1 and CDR2 sequences are KGHSH and LQKENI. This CDR3 spans 13 amino acids. The DNA for the CDR3 is TGTGCCAGCTCACCATCATCCACAGATACGCAGTATTTT. Translating it yields CASSPSSTDTQYF.

This sequence joins TRBV27 and TRBJ2-3, with D possibly being TRBD2 (6 bases). The germline V gene encodes CDR1 MNHEY and CDR2 SMNVEV (reference sequence). The CDR3 contains 14 residues. V was clipped by 6 bases and J by 0 bases, with 10 bases between them. CDR3 nucleotide sequence: TGTGCCAGCAGCCTAAGCGGGAGCACAGATACGCAGTATTTT. The encoded protein is CASSLSGSTDTQYF.

The chain is built from TRBV19 and TRBJ2-3; 14 bases match TRBD2. Germline CDR1 and CDR2: LNHDA and SQIVND (reference sequence). The CDR3 extends over 17 amino acids. The V segment lost 7 bases and the J segment 0 bases; nucleotides outside the gene matches: 6. The CDR3 DNA reads as TGTGCCAGTACCGGACTAGCGGGAGGTACTAGCACAGATACGCAGTATTTT. Its translation: CASTGLAGGTSTDTQYF.

The genes are TRBV7-2 and TRBJ2-1, with D possibly matching TRBD2 (6 bases). Trimming took 3 bases from V and 0 from J, leaving 15 bases between them. The CDR3 is 17 residues long. Per germline, CDR1 SGHTA and CDR2 FQGNSA. The CDR3 sequence: CASSLGPATSSYNEQFF. The CDR3 DNA is TGTGCCAGCAGCTTGGGTCCAGCGACTAGCTCCTACAATGAGCAGTTCTTC.

V is TRBV6-1 and J is TRBJ1-4; 10 bases agree with TRBD1. This CDR3 is built from 14 residues. Per germline, CDR1 MNHNS and CDR2 SASEGT. The ends lost 6 bases at V and 7 bases at J; junction bases unmatched: 5. The CDR3 here is CASRATGGGEKLFF. The CDR3 nucleotides read TGTGCCAGCAGGGCGACAGGGGGCGGTGAAAAACTGTTTTTT.

The J gene is TRBJ2-4, the V gene TRBV6-2 or TRBV6-3; D gene uncertain. This CDR3 spans 14 amino acids. The germline V and J ends were trimmed by 5 bases and 0 bases, with 8 bases remaining between them. CDR1 is MNHEY and CDR2 is SVGEGT in the germline V gene. CDR3 in DNA: TGTGCCAGCAGTGGCGGAATAGCCAAAAACATTCAGTACTTC. It codes for CASSGGIAKNIQYF.

The J gene is TRBJ2-7, the V gene TRBV15, with TRBD2 matching 9 bases. The CDR3 consists of 16 residues. CDR1 is LNHNV, CDR2 YYDKDF, per germline (reference sequence). The V gene end was trimmed by 2 bases and the J gene end by 0 bases; junction bases not matched to a gene: 5. The CDR3 here is CATSRQGTSYSYEQYF. CDR3 coding DNA: TGTGCCACCAGCAGACAGGGGACTAGCTACTCCTACGAGCAGTACTTC.

The chain joins TRBV9 to TRBJ2-3; 7 bases agree with TRBD2. The ends lost 5 bases at V and 3 bases at J; junction bases unmatched: 12. The CDR3 runs to 16 residues. CDR1 is SGDLS and CDR2 is YYNGEE in the germline V gene. CDR3 in amino acids: CASRPVGGSGTDTQYF. CDR3 coding DNA: TGTGCCAGCAGACCTGTGGGCGGGAGTGGTACAGATACGCAGTATTTT.

This clone was detected only once. V and J are TRBV5-1 and TRBJ1-6; D is unclear. This CDR3 is built from 14 residues. Germline values: CDR1 SGHRS, CDR2 YFSETQ. V was cut by 2 bases and J by 8 bases, with 11 bases left in between. This chain's CDR3 is CASSFNVADSPLHF. The CDR3 region has the DNA TGCGCCAGCAGCTTCAACGTGGCGGATTCACCCCTCCACTTT.

The V and J genes are TRBV6-5 and TRBJ2-7; tentatively, D is TRBD2 (5 bases). Germline assignment: CDR1 MNHEY and CDR2 SVGAGI. This CDR3 is 13 amino acids long. V was cut by 1 base and J by 8 bases, with 12 bases left in between. The CDR3 DNA is TGTGCCAGCAGTTACTTCCTCGAGGGCCAGCAGTACTTC. Translated, it gives CASSYFLEGQQYF.

V usage is TRBV23-1 and J usage is TRBJ2-3, with 9 bases fitting TRBD1. TRBV23-1 is classed as an ORF, of uncertain function. V lost 4 bases, J lost 4 bases, and 15 bases stayed unmatched. CDR3 length equals 18 residues. The CDR3 loop reads CASSRPLPLGQGPDTQYF. CDR3 in DNA: TGCGCCAGCAGTCGTCCCCTTCCCCTGGGACAGGGCCCAGATACGCAGTATTTT.

The rearrangement joins TRBV13 to TRBJ1-2, with D possibly matching TRBD1 (6 bases). Germline V gene sequence: CDR1 PRHDT, CDR2 FYEKMQ (reference sequence). Trimming stripped 3 bases from V and 6 bases from J, with 17 bases between. The CDR3 has 15 residues. The CDR3: CASSFPTGTFHGYTF. CDR3 in DNA: TGTGCCAGCAGCTTCCCGACAGGTACCTTTCATGGCTACACCTTC.

A single count supports this clone. The chain combines TRBV24-1 with TRBJ2-1; weak D call: TRBD2 (6 bases). Germline values: CDR1 KGHDR, CDR2 SFDVKD. The V end lost 5 bases, the J end lost 0 bases, and 16 bases lay between the germline ends. The length of the CDR3 is 17 residues. CDR3 amino acids: CATSVRSGPSSYNEQFF. DNA for the CDR3: TGTGCCACCAGTGTCCGTAGCGGTCCTAGCTCCTACAATGAGCAGTTCTTC.

The genes are TRBV27 and TRBJ2-1, with TRBD2 matching over 11 bases. The J segment lost 10 bases and the V segment lost 6 bases, leaving 8 bases of the junction unmatched. Germline V gives CDR1 MNHEY, CDR2 SMNVEV (reference sequence). The CDR3 extends over 14 amino acids. This CDR3 is CASSHGTSGDEQFF. CDR3 in DNA: TGTGCCAGCAGCCACGGGACTAGCGGTGACGAGCAGTTCTTC.

The rearrangement uses TRBV11-2 and TRBJ2-7; 9 bases align to TRBD2. This CDR3 region has 15 residues. J lost 3 bases, V lost 3 bases, and 6 bases had no gene match. The germline CDR1 and CDR2 sequences are SGHAT and FQNNGV. Here the CDR3 reads CASSFLAGGIYEQYF. The CDR3 coding sequence is TGTGCCAGCAGCTTTTTGGCGGGAGGGATCTACGAGCAGTACTTC. The whole variable domain, filled in from reference TRBV11-2 and TRBJ2-7, reads EAGVAQSPRYKIIEKRQSVAFWCNPISGHATLYWYQQILGQGPKLLIQFQNNGVVDDSQLPKDRFSAERLKGVDSTLKIQPAKLEDSAVYLCASSFLAGGIYEQYFGPGTRLTVT.

The V and J genes are TRBV7-2 and TRBJ1-3; D is undetermined. The CDR3 covers 12 residues. The germline V and J ends were trimmed by 5 bases and 4 bases, with 6 bases remaining between them. CDR1 and CDR2 from the germline V gene are SGHTA and FQGNSA. The CDR3 loop reads CASSEAGNTIYF. The CDR3 DNA reads TGTGCCAGCAGCGAAGCGGGAAACACCATATATTTT.

The chain couples TRBV12-3 or TRBV12-4 to TRBJ2-1; 7 positions agree with TRBD2. Trimming removed 6 bases from V and 14 bases from J; junction bases left unmatched: 10. This CDR3 is built from 12 residues. The CDR3 here is CASRDRLAREFF. CDR3 DNA sequence: TGTGCCAGCAGAGATAGACTAGCTCGTGAGTTCTTC.

Details on this clone: The same CDR3 can be traced to other DNA sequences in this sample. The chain couples TRBV9 to TRBJ2-3, with TRBD2 matching over 8 bases. The CDR3 length is 15 residues. Per germline, CDR1 SGDLS and CDR2 YYNGEE. J gave up 0 bases and V 0 bases, and 0 bases lay outside the gene matches. The CDR3 is CASSVASGSTDTQYF. In nucleotides, the CDR3 is TGTGCCAGCAGCGTAGCTAGCGGGAGCACAGATACGCAGTATTTT.